This T cell receptor beta chain was recorded in a study of neurological immune-mediated disorders. Many counts were recorded for this clonotype. Its antigen is unidentified. Germline assignment: CDR1 LGHNA and CDR2 YNFKEQ. V shed 0 bases and J 0 bases; nucleotides not matched to a gene: 5. The CDR3 contains 16 residues. Each CDR3 protein gets one entry after TCRdb re-called the 5' RACE reads with MiXCR. Of over 55,000 distinct CDR3 sequences in the sample, over 2% were seen once. Study outcomes and limitations: In multiple sclerosis patients, the repertoire cluster was unrelated to clinical or MRI findings.

This TCR was recovered from a man between 50 and 59 years old with multiple sclerosis. This chain joins TRBV4-2 and TRBJ2-7; 7 bases map to TRBD1. The sample consisted of PBMCs. CDR3 sequence: CASSQDPGTASYEQYF. CDR3 bases: TGTGCCAGCAGCCAAGATCCGGGGACAGCCTCCTACGAGCAGTACTTC.